This entry lists 31 T cell receptor beta chains sequenced from one sample in a study of Graves' ophthalmopathy and Graves' hyperthyroidism (dated by TCRdb to about 2018). Sequencing took place on an Illumina HiSeq 2000. TCR beta CDR3 regions were amplified from RNA transcripts for repertoire sequencing. The first round of RT-PCR was done with HTBI primers and the Qiagen OneStep RT-PCR kit, and was followed by a second round of multiplex PCR, then size selection and purification. TCRdb handled the public reads itself, with Q25 trimming in fastp and clone calling in MiXCR, and kept productive beta chains. For every CDR3 protein sequence, its rows merge into one entry that carries the most common genes and DNA. Across this sample there are some 1.1 million distinct CDR3 sequences, with 35% to 40% seen only once. The ten largest clones take up around 10% of the sample. What was sequenced was peripheral blood or thyroid tissue (not recorded which). The origin of the receptors is an adult man with Graves' hyperthyroidism.

This clonotype was observed a few times. The genes are TRBV3-1 and TRBJ1-6, with a possible D match to TRBD1 (5 bases). CDR3 length: 15 residues. Germline V gene data show CDR1 as LGHDT and CDR2 as YNNKEL (reference sequence). The CDR3 protein is CGPFGRQHDNSPLHF. The CDR3 coding sequence is TGTGGACCCTTCGGCAGACAGCACGATAATTCACCCCTCCACTTT.

This chain joins TRBV5-5 and TRBJ1-5, with 9 bases that match TRBD1. This CDR3 has 15 residues. The junction had 6 bases not matched to a gene; V was cut back by 2 bases and J by 6 bases. Germline V gene lookup returns CDR1 SGHKS and CDR2 YYEKEE (reference sequence). CDR3 protein: CASSLSTGGFQPQHF. CDR3 nucleotide sequence: TGTGCCAGCAGCTTAAGTACAGGGGGCTTTCAGCCCCAGCATTTT. The full variable domain, its missing parts supplied by reference TRBV5-5 and TRBJ1-5, is DAGVTQSPTHLIKTRGQQVTLRCSPISGHKSVSWYQQVLGQGPQFIFQYYEKEERGRGNFPDRFSARQFPNYSSELNVNALLLGDSALYLCASSLSTGGFQPQHFGDGTRLSIL.

This clonotype was counted at least ten times. The chain has TRBV5-1 and TRBJ2-5, with 12 nucleotides matching TRBD2. The CDR3 is 18 amino acids. In germline, CDR1 is SGHRS, CDR2 YFSETQ. J lost 1 base, V lost 3 bases, and 10 bases had no gene match. The CDR3 here is CASSSSPLAGGSQETQYF. In nucleotides, the CDR3 is TGCGCCAGCAGCTCTTCACCACTAGCGGGGGGAAGCCAAGAGACCCAGTACTTC.

The chain is built from TRBV14 and TRBJ2-7; 7 nucleotides line up with TRBD1. Germline CDR1 is SGHDN and CDR2 is FVKESK. The CDR3 sequence is 15 residues long. Trimming at V came to 0 bases and at J to 4 bases, leaving 6 bases not matched to a gene. The DNA of the CDR3 is TGTGCCAGCAGCCAAGATCATCCAGGGGGTTACGAGCAGTACTTC. The encoded protein is CASSQDHPGGYEQYF.

This clonotype was seen many times. The chain has TRBV2 and TRBJ1-4, with 7 bases matching TRBD1. This CDR3 is built from 13 residues. V was clipped by 8 bases and J by 7 bases; unmatched bases: 7. Germline lookup yields CDR1 SNHLY and CDR2 FYNNEI. The CDR3 reads CASGDRDGEKLFF. The CDR3 DNA is TGTGCCAGCGGAGACAGGGATGGTGAAAAACTGTTTTTT. The full variable domain, with the rest looked up from reference TRBV2 and TRBJ1-4, is EPEVTQTPSHQVTQMGQEVILRCVPISNHLYFYWYRQILGQKVEFLVSFYNNEISEKSEIFDDQFSVERPDGSNFTLKIRSTKLEDSAMYFCASGDRDGEKLFFGSGTQLSVL.

This clonotype has just a few counts. V is TRBV12-3 or TRBV12-4 and J is TRBJ2-5; D is uncertain. The germline V and J ends were trimmed by 6 bases and 3 bases, with 14 bases remaining between them. This CDR3 has 14 amino acids. CDR3 sequence reads: CASSQDLGEETQYF. The CDR3 DNA follows: TGTGCCAGCAGCCAAGACCTTGGGGAAGAGACCCAGTACTTC.

This clonotype was counted many times. CDR3 residues: CASSLGLVGETQYF. The CDR3 DNA reads TGTGCCAGCAGTCTTGGACTAGTTGGGGAGACCCAGTACTTC. The chain joins TRBV7-6 to TRBJ2-5; 7 nucleotides match TRBD2. The CDR3 consists of 14 residues. Germline lookup yields CDR1 SGHVS and CDR2 FNYEAQ. J gave up 5 bases and V 6 bases, and 9 bases lay outside the gene matches.

This clonotype was picked up a small number of times. One junction end does not reproduce the germline sequence, and a read error may be involved. The chain combines TRBV7-9 with TRBJ2-7, with 9 bases that match TRBD2. Germline V gene sequence: CDR1 SEHNR, CDR2 FQNEAQ (reference sequence). The CDR3 is 14 residues long. The CDR3 loop is CANSGSGRIYEQYF. CDR3 coding DNA: TGTGCCAACAGCGGTAGCGGGAGAATATACGAGCAGTACTTC.

The CDR3 protein is CSGGAIEQYF. The CDR3 DNA reads as TGCAGTGGAGGGGCGATCGAGCAGTACTTC. The chain uses TRBV20-1 and TRBJ2-7; D may match TRBD1 or TRBD2 (5 bases each). Germline CDR1 DFQATT, CDR2 SNEGSKA (reference sequence). This CDR3 contains 10 residues. Deletions cut 7 bases from V and 6 bases from J, with 10 bases between.

This clonotype was found once. The chain recombines TRBV5-1 with TRBJ1-6; maybe TRBD1 (6 bases). This CDR3 has 17 residues. The ends were cut back, 6 bases at V and 9 bases at J, with 25 bases in the middle. Germline V CDR1 and CDR2: SGHRS, YFSETQ. CDR3 DNA: TGCGCCAGCACGAACAGGGCGGGCCATTTTTCGGGTTCACCCCTCCACTTT. It codes for CASTNRAGHFSGSPLHF. The complete variable domain, with remaining parts taken from reference TRBV5-1 and TRBJ1-6, reads KAGVTQTPRYLIKTRGQQVTLSCSPISGHRSVSWYQQTPGQGLQFLFEYFSETQRNKGNFPGRFSGRQFSNSRSEMNVSTLELGDSALYLCASTNRAGHFSGSPLHFGNGTRLTVT.

This clonotype was counted a few times. The chain joins TRBV11-2 to TRBJ2-2, with D maybe TRBD2 (6 bases). V dropped 5 bases and J dropped 7 bases, with 14 bases sitting between them. CDR3 length: 14 residues. Germline V gene lookup returns CDR1 SGHAT and CDR2 FQNNGV. CDR3 region: CASSEGWGDGELFF. The CDR3 nucleotides read TGTGCCAGCAGCGAGGGTTGGGGGGACGGGGAGCTGTTTTTT.

With respect to this clonotype: This may be a read error, as it is one base from a much larger clone. The chain has TRBV20-1 and TRBJ1-2; 8 nucleotides agree with TRBD1. Germline CDR1 DFQATT, CDR2 SNEGSKA (reference sequence). Trimming at V came to 1 base and at J to 6 bases, leaving 10 bases not matched to a gene. The CDR3 is 15 amino acids. The CDR3 reads CSARAPNRGEHGYTF. The CDR3 DNA sequence: TGCAGTGCTAGAGCTCCGAACAGGGGGGAACATGGCTACACCTTC.

Here the CDR3 DNA reads TGCAGTGCTAGCGTTCAGGGACTGGCAGAGACCCAGTACTTC. It codes for CSASVQGLAETQYF. The V call is TRBV20-1, the J call TRBJ2-5; D perhaps matches TRBD2 (6 bases). The germline gives CDR1 DFQATT, CDR2 SNEGSKA (reference sequence). V lost 3 bases and J 4 bases, leaving 15 bases between the germline ends. This CDR3 spans 14 amino acids.

The chain employs TRBV20-1 and TRBJ2-7; 7 bases map to TRBD2. Germline assignment: CDR1 DFQATT and CDR2 SNEGSKA (reference sequence). The length of the CDR3 is 14 residues. V lost 3 bases to trimming and J lost 6 bases; unmatched junction nucleotides: 11. CDR3 nucleotides: TGCAGTGCTAGCGGACGGCGGACGGGGGGCGAGCAGTACTTC. Amino acid sequence: CSASGRRTGGEQYF.

The chain employs TRBV20-1 and TRBJ2-7; D is uncertain. Germline CDR1 is DFQATT and CDR2 is SNEGSKA (reference sequence). The CDR3 has 13 residues. V lost 6 bases and J 0 bases, leaving 12 bases between the germline ends. CDR3 sequence reads: CSALPLNSYEQYF. CDR3 bases: TGCAGTGCCCTCCCACTCAACTCCTACGAGCAGTACTTC.

This clonotype was seen only once. This chain connects TRBV25-1 to TRBJ1-2, with a weak D call TRBD1 (6 bases). The ends were cut back, 3 bases at V and 3 bases at J, with 11 bases in the middle. Germline V gives CDR1 MGHDK, CDR2 SYGVNS. The CDR3 contains 14 residues. The CDR3 sequence: CASSDGGADYGYTF. DNA for the CDR3: TGTGCCAGCAGTGACGGGGGGGCCGACTATGGCTACACCTTC.

In this sample, this clonotype turned up many times. The chain couples TRBV19 to TRBJ2-5; D gene uncertain. Deletions cut 6 bases from V and 2 bases from J, with 7 bases between. The CDR3 loop spans 12 amino acids. Germline CDR1 is LNHDA and CDR2 is SQIVND (reference sequence). The CDR3 loop is CASRGWQETQYF. The CDR3 DNA reads TGTGCCAGTAGGGGTTGGCAAGAGACCCAGTACTTC.

The rearrangement uses TRBV4-1 and TRBJ2-7, with TRBD2 identical over 7 bases. With 3 bases clipped from V and 2 bases from J, the junction kept 16 bases outside the gene matches. CDR1 and CDR2 (germline): MGHRA, YSYEKL. This CDR3 region has 18 residues. The CDR3 loop is CASSQYRSELAFAYEQYF. The CDR3 DNA reads TGCGCCAGCAGCCAGTATCGGTCGGAACTAGCGTTTGCCTACGAGCAGTACTTC.

This clonotype was seen a handful of times. The chain links TRBV4-1 to TRBJ2-7; D is uncertain. In germline, CDR1 is MGHRA, CDR2 YSYEKL. V dropped 1 base and J dropped 7 bases, with 14 bases sitting between them. The CDR3 totals 14 residues. CDR3 nucleotides: TGCGCCAGCAGCCAAGCGGCTCTTAGTTGGGAGCAGTACTTC. Translating gives CASSQAALSWEQYF.

This clonotype came up many times. The CDR3 is CASSLEATGNTIYF. In nucleotides, the CDR3 is TGTGCCAGCAGCTTAGAGGCTACTGGAAACACCATATATTTT. The chain employs TRBV7-9 and TRBJ1-3, with D unclear. Trimming took 1 base from V and 2 from J, leaving 6 bases between them. Germline V gene lookup returns CDR1 SEHNR and CDR2 FQNEAQ (reference sequence). This CDR3 has 14 amino acids.

In its sample, this clonotype was seen once. This rearrangement joins TRBV20-1 to TRBJ1-5; 10 bases match TRBD1. Germline V gene sequence: CDR1 DFQATT, CDR2 SNEGSKA (reference sequence). The ends lost 7 bases at V and 1 base at J; junction bases unmatched: 7. CDR3 length: 15 residues. The CDR3 loop reads CSVYDRGRSNQPQHF. The CDR3 DNA reads as TGCAGTGTATACGACAGGGGGCGAAGCAATCAGCCCCAGCATTTT.

This clonotype has more than one count but fewer than ten. This chain joins TRBV7-2 and TRBJ1-2, with D possibly matching TRBD1 (6 bases). The germline CDR1 and CDR2 sequences are SGHTA and FQGNSA. This CDR3 is 14 amino acids long. V lost 5 bases and J 2 bases, leaving 12 bases between the germline ends. The DNA of the CDR3 is TGTGCCAGCAGCCCTCAGACAGGCAACTATGGCTACACCTTC. Translating gives CASSPQTGNYGYTF.

V is TRBV10-3 and J is TRBJ2-5; a possible D gene is TRBD1 (9 bases). Germline CDR1 and CDR2: ENHRY and SYGVKD. The CDR3 sequence is 14 residues long. The ends were cut back, 2 bases at V and 9 bases at J, with 16 bases in the middle. CDR3 in DNA: TGTGCCATCAGTGAGGGACAGGGGACTAGGGCCCAGTACTTC. Its protein is CAISEGQGTRAQYF.

This chain links TRBV2 with TRBJ2-5; D perhaps matches TRBD2 (6 bases). The CDR3 totals 12 residues. Between the trimmed V and J ends, which lost 1 base and 12 bases, there was a span of 12 bases. Germline V gene lookup returns CDR1 SNHLY and CDR2 FYNNEI. The CDR3 DNA follows: TGTGCCAGCAGTGAAGGCGGGATGGGGAAGTACTTC. As protein: CASSEGGMGKYF.

This clonotype was recorded many times. J is TRBJ1-5 and V is TRBV9; D is perhaps TRBD1 (6 bases). This CDR3 contains 15 residues. CDR1 and CDR2 from the germline V gene are SGDLS and YYNGEE. V was shortened by 3 bases and J by 6 bases, with 16 bases between the two germline ends. In DNA, the CDR3 is TGTGCCAGCAGCGGAGAAGGGGGGGCTGTTCAGCCCCAGCATTTT. It specifies CASSGEGGAVQPQHF.

The table lists this clonotype with many counts. The CDR3 region is CASSRSGLTSGNTIYF. The CDR3 DNA reads TGTGCCAGCAGCCGCTCGGGGCTCACCTCTGGAAACACCATATATTTT. The chain links TRBV7-8 to TRBJ1-3; weak D call: TRBD1 (5 bases). Germline V gene sequence: CDR1 SGHVS, CDR2 FQNEAQ. Between the trimmed V and J ends, which lost 5 bases and 0 bases, there was a span of 14 bases. This CDR3 contains 16 residues. Full variable domain (missing parts from reference TRBV7-8 and TRBJ1-3): GAGVSQSPRYKVAKRGQDVALRCDPISGHVSLFWYQQALGQGPEFLTYFQNEAQLDKSGLPSDRFFAERPEGSVSTLKIQRTQQEDSAVYLCASSRSGLTSGNTIYFGEGSWLTVV.

This clonotype was found a few times. The chain couples TRBV7-2 to TRBJ2-5, with D perhaps TRBD1 (6 bases). Per the germline V gene, CDR1 is SGHTA and CDR2 is FQGNSA. Trimming took off 5 bases at V and 5 bases at J, with 18 bases between the two ends. There are 15 residues in the CDR3. CDR3 residues: CASSLQAGANETQYF. CDR3 bases: TGTGCCAGCAGCCTACAGGCAGGGGCCAATGAGACCCAGTACTTC.

Only one count was recorded for this clonotype. The rearrangement links TRBV2 to TRBJ1-5; 10 bases align to TRBD1. J lost 7 bases, V lost 4 bases, and 13 bases had no gene match. CDR1 is SNHLY, CDR2 FYNNEI, per germline. CDR3 length: 17 residues. The CDR3 here is CASSASGDRGIGQPQHF. CDR3 nucleotide sequence: TGTGCCAGCAGTGCTAGTGGGGACAGGGGAATAGGACAGCCCCAGCATTTT.

This clonotype has a handful of counts. Here the CDR3 omits its conserved ending phenylalanine or tryptophan, so a read error is the likely source. The DNA is omitted, as the CDR3 cannot be located on it reliably, and the CDR3 follows TCRdb's listing. The chain employs TRBV7-2 and TRBJ2-5; TRBD1 is the table's D call and was not checked against the DNA. In germline, CDR1 is SGHTA, CDR2 FQGNSA. With termini counted, the CDR3 has 15 amino acids. CDR3 sequence reads: CASSSLGPHGYTFGS.

Of note for this clonotype: The conserved phenylalanine or tryptophan normally closing the CDR3 is absent here, so this likely arose from a read error. V is TRBV10-3 and J is TRBJ2-2, with a weak D call TRBD2 (5 bases). Trimming cost V 0 bases and J 4 bases, with 15 bases left between them. Germline loops: CDR1 ENHRY, CDR2 SYGVKD. The CDR3 spans 17 residues. The CDR3 nucleotides read TGTGCCATCAGTGAGTCGGAGGACCTACTGTCCACCGGGGAGCTGTTTTCT. The encoded protein is CAISESEDLLSTGELFS.

This clonotype was counted between two and nine times. The V call is TRBV20-1, the J call TRBJ1-3, with TRBD1 identical over 7 bases. The J segment lost 4 bases and the V segment lost 2 bases, leaving 8 bases of the junction unmatched. Germline loops: CDR1 DFQATT, CDR2 SNEGSKA (reference sequence). The CDR3 consists of 15 residues. CDR3 loop: CSARKTGNTGNTIYF. The CDR3 nucleotides read TGCAGTGCTAGAAAGACAGGGAACACCGGAAACACCATATATTTT.